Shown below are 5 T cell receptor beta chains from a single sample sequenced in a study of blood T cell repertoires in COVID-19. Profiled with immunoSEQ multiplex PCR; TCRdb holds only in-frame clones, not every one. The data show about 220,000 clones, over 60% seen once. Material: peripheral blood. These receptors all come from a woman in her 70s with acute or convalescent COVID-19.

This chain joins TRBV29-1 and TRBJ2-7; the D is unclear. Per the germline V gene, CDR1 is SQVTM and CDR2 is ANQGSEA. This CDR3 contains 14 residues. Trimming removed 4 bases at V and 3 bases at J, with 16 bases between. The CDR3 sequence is CSVVMPSAFYEQYF. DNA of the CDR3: TGCAGCGTTGTGATGCCTAGTGCCTTCTACGAGCAGTACTTC.

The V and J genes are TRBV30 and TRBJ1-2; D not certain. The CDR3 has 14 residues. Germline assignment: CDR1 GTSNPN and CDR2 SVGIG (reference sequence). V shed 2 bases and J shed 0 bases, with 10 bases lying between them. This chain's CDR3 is CAWSLGRSNYGYTF. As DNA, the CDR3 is TGTGCCTGGAGTCTGGGCCGTTCTAACTATGGCTACACCTTC.

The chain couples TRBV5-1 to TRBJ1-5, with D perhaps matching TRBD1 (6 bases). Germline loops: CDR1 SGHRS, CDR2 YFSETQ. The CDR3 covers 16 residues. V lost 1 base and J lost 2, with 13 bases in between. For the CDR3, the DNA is TGCGCCAGCAGCTTGCTGCCTTCAGGGGGCAATCAGCCCCAGCATTTT. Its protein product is CASSLLPSGGNQPQHF.

CDR3 loop: CASSRGGQSYEQYF. The CDR3 DNA sequence: TGTGCCAGCAGCCGCGGGGGGCAGTCCTACGAGCAGTACTTC. The chain couples TRBV7-2 to TRBJ2-7; 8 nucleotides align to TRBD2. This CDR3 comprises 14 residues. The J segment lost 1 base and the V segment lost 5 bases, leaving 4 bases of the junction unmatched. Germline-derived CDR1 and CDR2 are SGHTA and FQGNSA.

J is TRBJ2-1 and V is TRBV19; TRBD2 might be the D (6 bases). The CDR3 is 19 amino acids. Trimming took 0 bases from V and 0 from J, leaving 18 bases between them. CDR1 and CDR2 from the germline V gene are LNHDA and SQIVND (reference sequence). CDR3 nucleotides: TGTGCCAGTAGTATAGATGGTAGCGCGGGGATTATCTCCTACAATGAGCAGTTCTTC. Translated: CASSIDGSAGIISYNEQFF.